A single sample is the source of the 19 T cell receptor beta chains below, sequenced in a study of vaccination effects on CD4 cells after COVID-19. These TCRs are of unknown antigen specificity. Measured with immunoSEQ multiplex PCR; TCRdb has only the in-frame clones, and not every one. The table has about 50,000 clones, around 74% seen once; the top ten hold approximately 16%. In the ViraFEST assay, antigen-specific CD4+ clonotypes were identified by expansion after peptide-pool stimulation. Once cultured for approximately 10 days, the cells underwent separation to obtain CD4+ T cells. Each participant was given two doses of one vaccine (BNT162b2 or mRNA-1273). Material: CD4+ T cells from PBMCs cultured with HCoV-OC43 spike peptides, obtained after COVID-19 vaccination. Indicated subset: HCoV-OC43 spike overlapping peptide pool stimulation. All receptors derive from a human donor who received a COVID-19 vaccine.

This clone was observed a few times. This chain joins TRBV6-5 and TRBJ1-4; 8 positions agree with TRBD1. The CDR3 has 14 residues. Trimming cost V 6 bases and J 6 bases; bases outside gene matches: 6. Germline CDR1 and CDR2: MNHEY and SVGAGI. The chain's CDR3 is CASSRTGSDEKLFF. CDR3 sequence (DNA): TGTGCCAGCAGCAGGACAGGGTCGGATGAAAAACTGTTTTTT.

This clone was seen a single time. The genes are TRBV5-1 and TRBJ1-4, with TRBD1 matching 9 bases. CDR3 length: 20 residues. J gave up 2 bases and V 4 bases, and 18 bases lay outside the gene matches. Per the germline V gene, CDR1 is SGHRS and CDR2 is YFSETQ. CDR3 protein: CASSRERYRGPADTNEKLFF. In DNA, the CDR3 is TGCGCCAGCAGCCGAGAGAGATACAGGGGGCCAGCAGATACTAATGAAAAACTGTTTTTT.

The chain links TRBV5-1 to TRBJ2-7, with TRBD2 matching 7 bases. V lost 4 bases to trimming and J lost 1 base; unmatched junction nucleotides: 14. This CDR3 is 17 amino acids long. CDR1 is SGHRS and CDR2 is YFSETQ in the germline V gene. CDR3 in DNA: TGCGCCAGCAGCAACCGGGGAGGGCGGGGTGGGTCCTACGAGCAGTACTTC. Residues: CASSNRGGRGGSYEQYF. The full variable domain, its missing parts supplied by reference TRBV5-1 and TRBJ2-7, is KAGVTQTPRYLIKTRGQQVTLSCSPISGHRSVSWYQQTPGQGLQFLFEYFSETQRNKGNFPGRFSGRQFSNSRSEMNVSTLELGDSALYLCASSNRGGRGGSYEQYFGPGTRLTVT.

V usage is TRBV11-3 and J usage is TRBJ2-1; TRBD2 aligns across 14 bases. V trimming: 7 bases; J trimming: 6 bases; junction bases outside the gene matches: 5. Per germline, CDR1 SGHNT and CDR2 YENEEA. This CDR3 comprises 15 residues. CDR3 protein: CASTPTSGGANEQFF. In nucleotides, the CDR3 is TGTGCCAGCACCCCGACTAGCGGGGGGGCCAATGAGCAGTTCTTC. The whole variable domain, filled in from reference TRBV11-3 and TRBJ2-1, reads EAGVVQSPRYKIIEKKQPVAFWCNPISGHNTLYWYLQNLGQGPELLIRYENEEAVDDSQLPKDRFSAERLKGVDSTLKIQPAELGDSAVYLCASTPTSGGANEQFFGPGTRLTVL.

The CDR3 DNA reads as TGTGCCACCTCCCCGGACAGCGACCGCACGACCCAGTACTTC. It is translated as CATSPDSDRTTQYF. The chain carries TRBV24-1 and TRBJ2-5, with D perhaps TRBD1 (6 bases). The CDR3 contains 14 residues. Trimming took off 9 bases at V and 7 bases at J, with 20 bases between the two ends. Germline CDR1 KGHDR, CDR2 SFDVKD.

V is TRBV6-5 and J is TRBJ1-2; 8 bases line up with TRBD1. Germline V gives CDR1 MNHEY, CDR2 SVGAGI. The CDR3 has 14 residues. The junction had 8 bases not matched to a gene; V was cut back by 6 bases and J by 5 bases. CDR3 protein: CASRRTGSNYGYTF. CDR3 sequence (DNA): TGTGCCAGCAGGAGGACAGGGTCAAATTATGGCTACACCTTC.

The sample holds a few counts of this clone. V usage is TRBV11-3 and J usage is TRBJ2-3; the match to TRBD2 covers 8 bases. CDR1 and CDR2 (germline): SGHNT, YENEEA. CDR3 length equals 17 residues. The V and J ends lost 3 bases and 5 bases, in that order; junction bases with no gene match: 13. The CDR3 sequence is CASSFALGSGEGDTQYF. DNA for the CDR3: TGTGCCAGCAGCTTTGCCTTAGGTAGCGGGGAAGGAGATACGCAGTATTTT.

The chain employs TRBV19 and TRBJ2-7; the D gene could be TRBD1 or TRBD2 (5 bases each). Germline CDR1 is LNHDA and CDR2 is SQIVND (reference sequence). V lost 1 base to trimming and J lost 6 bases, with 13 bases between them. The CDR3 runs to 14 residues. CDR3 sequence: CASSIALGGGEQYF. The DNA for the CDR3 is TGTGCCAGTAGTATAGCTTTGGGTGGGGGCGAGCAGTACTTC.

V usage is TRBV5-4 and J usage is TRBJ1-4; the D is unclear. V was shortened by 4 bases and J by 4 bases, with 14 bases between the two germline ends. In germline, CDR1 is SGHNT, CDR2 YYREEE (reference sequence). This CDR3 is 15 amino acids long. CDR3 nucleotides: TGTGCCAGCAGCGCCGGGGTAGCCATTAATGAAAAACTGTTTTTT. It yields the protein CASSAGVAINEKLFF. The full variable domain, with the rest looked up from reference TRBV5-4 and TRBJ1-4, is ETGVTQSPTHLIKTRGQQVTLRCSSQSGHNTVSWYQQALGQGPQFIFQYYREEENGRGNFPPRFSGLQFPNYSSELNVNALELDDSALYLCASSAGVAINEKLFFGSGTQLSVL.

CDR3 in DNA: TGTGCCAGCAGCTTTAGGGTTCCAGATACGCAGTATTTT. Protein sequence: CASSFRVPDTQYF. The chain uses TRBV11-3 and TRBJ2-3; D gene unclear. Germline V gene sequence: CDR1 SGHNT, CDR2 YENEEA. CDR3 size: 13 residues. Trimming cost V 3 bases and J 4 bases, with 8 bases left between them. The full variable domain, its missing parts supplied by reference TRBV11-3 and TRBJ2-3, is EAGVVQSPRYKIIEKKQPVAFWCNPISGHNTLYWYLQNLGQGPELLIRYENEEAVDDSQLPKDRFSAERLKGVDSTLKIQPAELGDSAVYLCASSFRVPDTQYFGPGTRLTVL.

V usage is TRBV9 and J usage is TRBJ2-3; 8 bases are a match to TRBD2. The CDR3 extends over 15 amino acids. Trimming at V came to 6 bases and at J to 1 base, leaving 7 bases not matched to a gene. Germline V gives CDR1 SGDLS, CDR2 YYNGEE. CDR3 region: CASTPGGPGTDTQYF. CDR3 sequence (DNA): TGTGCCAGCACCCCGGGGGGGCCAGGCACAGATACGCAGTATTTT.

The CDR3: CASSQDQGSGNTIYF. The CDR3 DNA reads TGCGCCAGCAGCCAAGATCAGGGGTCTGGAAACACCATATATTTT. V and J are TRBV4-1 and TRBJ1-3; D might be TRBD1 (6 bases). Trimming removed 0 bases at V and 1 base at J, with 7 bases between. The CDR3 contains 15 residues. The germline CDR1 and CDR2 sequences are MGHRA and YSYEKL.

This clone was seen once. The V and J genes are TRBV4-2 and TRBJ1-2, with 7 bases that match TRBD1. The CDR3 contains 15 residues. The trim removed 1 base at V and 1 base at J, leaving 3 bases unmatched. Looked up from germline, CDR1 is LGHNA and CDR2 is YNFKEQ. DNA of the CDR3: TGTGCCAGCAGCCAAGTGGGGACAGTTAACTATGGCTACACCTTC. This gives the protein CASSQVGTVNYGYTF.

The J gene is TRBJ1-6, the V gene TRBV7-8; the D gene is possibly TRBD1 (5 bases). Germline values: CDR1 SGHVS, CDR2 FQNEAQ. V gave up 0 bases and J gave up 0 bases, with 9 bases separating them. The CDR3 runs to 17 residues. CDR3 nucleotide sequence: TGTGCCAGCAGCTTAGCGCAGGGATTCTCCTATAATTCACCCCTCCACTTT. Protein: CASSLAQGFSYNSPLHF.

The chain combines TRBV2 with TRBJ2-7; 9 bases align to TRBD1. Germline V lookup: CDR1 SNHLY, CDR2 FYNNEI. The CDR3 covers 14 residues. V lost 7 bases, J lost 3 bases, and 7 bases stayed unmatched. The CDR3 loop reads CASMFETGGYEQYF. For the CDR3, the DNA is TGTGCCAGCATGTTTGAGACAGGGGGCTACGAGCAGTACTTC.

Worth noting for this clone: One end of the junction does not line up with germline, which may come from a read error. This rearrangement joins TRBV30 to TRBJ1-6; possibly TRBD1 for D (5 bases). The length of the CDR3 is 14 residues. Germline assignment: CDR1 GTSNPN and CDR2 SVGIG (reference sequence). In DNA, the CDR3 is TGTGCCTGGGACCGGGACTCCAATAATTCACCCCTCCACTTT. Translated: CAWDRDSNNSPLHF.

In its sample, this clone was seen a few times. The chain uses TRBV4-1 and TRBJ1-2; D may be TRBD1 (5 bases). CDR1 and CDR2 (germline): MGHRA, YSYEKL. The CDR3 runs 18 residues. The V gene lost 1 base and the J gene lost 4 bases, with 22 bases spanning the gap. The CDR3 DNA follows: TGCGCCAGCAGCCAAGTATACGGGGAAGTACAAGGGGTCTATGGCTACACCTTC. Its protein product is CASSQVYGEVQGVYGYTF.

This chain uses TRBV6-5 with TRBJ2-7, with 7 bases aligning to TRBD1. The CDR3 is 14 amino acids. In germline, CDR1 is MNHEY, CDR2 SVGAGI. V shed 7 bases and J 7 bases; nucleotides not matched to a gene: 13. The CDR3 is CASIPWTGPYEQYF. The CDR3 nucleotides are TGTGCCAGCATCCCCTGGACAGGCCCTTATGAGCAGTACTTC.

V usage is TRBV3-1 (or the pseudogene TRBV3-2) and J usage is TRBJ2-7; 11 bases are a match to TRBD2. The CDR3 contains 14 residues. Germline V gene lookup returns CDR1 LGHDT and CDR2 YNNKEL (reference sequence). V trimming: 4 bases; J trimming: 4 bases; junction bases outside the gene matches: 3. The CDR3 DNA is TGTGCCAGCAGCCCTAGCGGGGGGCCTTACGAGCAGTACTTC. Residues: CASSPSGGPYEQYF.